A single sample is the source of the 15 T cell receptor beta chains below, sequenced in a study of cytomegalovirus exposure and HLA in healthy donors (TCRdb year 2017). The library was obtained by the immunoSEQ multiplex PCR assay. The clones in this table, taken by TCRdb from immuneACCESS, are in-frame only. Not every clone is retained; where verified, under half of the shortfall comes from an unresolved V gene, and the cause of the rest is unknown. The table for this sample lists 300,000 to 450,000 clones; roughly 90% of them were counted only once. The top ten constitute roughly 0.82% of the sample. Sequenced: PBMCs. These receptors were obtained from a woman under 30 in good health and CMV-seronegative.

V is TRBV5-1 and J is TRBJ2-7; TRBD2 might be the D (5 bases). Germline V CDR1 and CDR2: SGHRS, YFSETQ. V was trimmed by 3 bases and J by 6 bases, leaving 10 bases between them. There are 12 residues in the CDR3. The CDR3 reads CASSSPLGEQYF. The CDR3 nucleotides read TGCGCCAGCAGCTCCCCACTAGGCGAGCAGTACTTC.

This clone has just one count. This sequence joins TRBV4-1 and TRBJ2-5; TRBD2 aligns across 12 bases. There are 16 residues in the CDR3. Looked up from germline, CDR1 is MGHRA and CDR2 is YSYEKL. V trimming: 4 bases; J trimming: 5 bases; junction bases outside the gene matches: 8. The DNA for the CDR3 is TGCGCCAGCAGCCGGGACTCCGGACTAGCGGGGGAGACCCAGTACTTC. Protein sequence: CASSRDSGLAGETQYF.

The V and J genes are TRBV29-1 and TRBJ2-7, with a tentative D call TRBD1 (5 bases). Trimming stripped 1 base from V and 0 bases from J, with 10 bases between. Per germline, CDR1 SQVTM and CDR2 ANQGSEA. This CDR3 has 14 residues. The CDR3 is CSVEAGQGSYEQYF. The CDR3 DNA reads as TGCAGCGTTGAAGCGGGCCAGGGCTCCTACGAGCAGTACTTC.

The table lists this clone with a few counts. This sequence joins TRBV9 and TRBJ2-7; 9 bases match TRBD2. The CDR3 has 15 amino acids. The germline gives CDR1 SGDLS, CDR2 YYNGEE. The V segment lost 4 bases and the J segment 5 bases; nucleotides outside the gene matches: 10. The CDR3 sequence: CASSPLREGLHEQYF. CDR3 sequence (DNA): TGTGCCAGCAGCCCTCTGCGGGAGGGCCTCCACGAGCAGTACTTC.

The rearrangement uses TRBV28 and TRBJ1-1; 7 nucleotides align to TRBD1. With 5 bases clipped from V and 2 bases from J, the junction kept 8 bases outside the gene matches. The CDR3 has 15 amino acids. Germline V gives CDR1 MDHEN, CDR2 SYDVKM. The CDR3 region is CASSPIGTDNTEAFF. The CDR3 DNA is TGTGCCAGCAGTCCAATCGGGACAGATAACACTGAAGCTTTCTTT.

The chain is built from TRBV6-5 and TRBJ1-2; D uncertain. The germline V gene has CDR1 MNHEY and CDR2 SVGAGI. This CDR3 contains 12 residues. Trimming removed 5 bases at V and 6 bases at J, with 10 bases between. This chain's CDR3 is CASSPTTHGYTF. The CDR3 DNA is TGTGCCAGCAGTCCGACTACTCATGGCTACACCTTC.

This chain joins TRBV27 and TRBJ2-7; 11 bases align to TRBD2. The CDR3 contains 15 residues. Germline values: CDR1 MNHEY, CDR2 SMNVEV (reference sequence). V shed 7 bases, J shed 3 bases, and the junction held 8 bases outside the gene matches. CDR3 bases: TGTGCCAGCACCTCCGGGACTAGCGGATACTACGAGCAGTACTTC. Protein product: CASTSGTSGYYEQYF.

This clone was seen just once. This chain links TRBV5-4 with TRBJ2-1, with 10 nucleotides matching TRBD2. Germline CDR1 SGHNT, CDR2 YYREEE (reference sequence). The CDR3 covers 16 residues. J was trimmed by 8 bases and V by 0 bases; bases with no gene match: 8. The CDR3 loop is CASSLGSGRAVYEQFF. CDR3 sequence (DNA): TGTGCCAGCAGCTTGGGCAGCGGGAGGGCCGTCTATGAGCAGTTCTTC. The complete variable domain, with remaining parts taken from reference TRBV5-4 and TRBJ2-1, reads ETGVTQSPTHLIKTRGQQVTLRCSSQSGHNTVSWYQQALGQGPQFIFQYYREEENGRGNFPPRFSGLQFPNYSSELNVNALELDDSALYLCASSLGSGRAVYEQFFGPGTRLTVL.

This sequence joins TRBV9 and TRBJ2-3; a possible D gene is TRBD2 (5 bases). The length of the CDR3 is 15 residues. The germline V gene encodes CDR1 SGDLS and CDR2 YYNGEE. Between the trimmed V and J ends, which lost 2 bases and 2 bases, there was a span of 12 bases. The CDR3 DNA reads TGTGCCAGCAGCGTCGGGAACCGATTCACAGATACGCAGTATTTT. The encoded protein is CASSVGNRFTDTQYF.

The V and J genes are TRBV4-2 and TRBJ2-1, with 12 positions matching TRBD2. With 1 base clipped from V and 5 bases from J, the junction kept 18 bases outside the gene matches. Germline-derived CDR1 and CDR2 are LGHNA and YNFKEQ. The CDR3 totals 21 residues. In nucleotides, the CDR3 is TGTGCCAGCAGCCAAGTATCGGTGGCTAGCGGGAGGGTACTGGTCCACAATGAGCAGTTCTTC. Translating gives CASSQVSVASGRVLVHNEQFF.

The chain has TRBV4-1 and TRBJ1-5; 7 nucleotides align to TRBD1. In germline, CDR1 is MGHRA, CDR2 YSYEKL. V trimming: 1 base; J trimming: 4 bases; junction bases outside the gene matches: 4. CDR3 size: 15 residues. The CDR3 DNA sequence: TGCGCCAGCAGCCAAGGGGGACAGCGAAATCAGCCCCAGCATTTT. This sequence encodes CASSQGGQRNQPQHF.

The chain combines TRBV2 with TRBJ2-1, with D tentatively TRBD1 (6 bases). Trimming took 2 bases from V and 8 from J, leaving 13 bases between them. Germline CDR1 and CDR2: SNHLY and FYNNEI. The CDR3 is made up of 14 amino acids. The DNA of the CDR3 is TGTGCCAGCAGTGAACAAGGCAGGGGCCATGAGCAGTTCTTC. Its protein is CASSEQGRGHEQFF.

This chain uses TRBV11-2 with TRBJ2-4, with 8 bases aligning to TRBD2. Germline-derived CDR1 and CDR2 are SGHAT and FQNNGV. After removal of 5 bases from V and 3 bases from J, the junction contained 15 bases not matched to a gene. This CDR3 spans 18 amino acids. CDR3 loop: CASSPSPGLGLRKNIQYF. The CDR3 DNA reads TGTGCCAGCAGCCCATCTCCGGGACTAGGATTGCGCAAAAACATTCAGTACTTC.

The rearrangement uses TRBV6-6 and TRBJ1-3; no clear D. The germline V and J ends were trimmed by 2 bases and 11 bases, with 16 bases remaining between them. CDR1 and CDR2 from the germline V gene are MNHNY and SVGAGI (reference sequence). The CDR3 sequence is 14 residues long. Here the CDR3 reads CASSYKIGLSAIYF. Written as DNA, the CDR3 is TGTGCCAGCAGTTACAAAATTGGTCTTAGCGCCATATATTTT.

The chain is built from TRBV7-8 and TRBJ1-1; TRBD1 matches 8 bases. In germline, CDR1 is SGHVS, CDR2 FQNEAQ. V was pared by 6 bases and J by 5 bases, with 5 bases of the junction left unmatched. This CDR3 comprises 13 residues. CDR3 loop: CASRPTGVTEAFF. The DNA of the CDR3 is TGTGCCAGCAGACCGACAGGGGTAACTGAAGCTTTCTTT.